This note documents a single T cell receptor (beta chain) sequence. This entry comes from a study of cytomegalovirus exposure and HLA in healthy donors. A multiplex PCR was run with 60 Vbeta primers and 13 Jbeta primers. The method was immunoSEQ multiplex PCR; TCRdb's version includes in-frame clones alone and lacks a portion of them. The sample has 95,000 to 120,000 clones, roughly 70% seen once. Sequenced sample: PBMCs. The receptor was derived from a man aged 18 to 35 in good health and CMV-seropositive.

CDR3 amino acids: CASSQTGGSNIQYF. In DNA, the CDR3 is TGTGCCAGCAGTCAGACAGGGGGGTCGAACATTCAGTACTTC. The chain has TRBV6-1 and TRBJ2-4; 9 bases agree with TRBD1. The length of the CDR3 is 14 residues. V lost 5 bases to trimming and J lost 7 bases; unmatched junction nucleotides: 6. CDR1 MNHNS and CDR2 SASEGT come from the germline V gene.